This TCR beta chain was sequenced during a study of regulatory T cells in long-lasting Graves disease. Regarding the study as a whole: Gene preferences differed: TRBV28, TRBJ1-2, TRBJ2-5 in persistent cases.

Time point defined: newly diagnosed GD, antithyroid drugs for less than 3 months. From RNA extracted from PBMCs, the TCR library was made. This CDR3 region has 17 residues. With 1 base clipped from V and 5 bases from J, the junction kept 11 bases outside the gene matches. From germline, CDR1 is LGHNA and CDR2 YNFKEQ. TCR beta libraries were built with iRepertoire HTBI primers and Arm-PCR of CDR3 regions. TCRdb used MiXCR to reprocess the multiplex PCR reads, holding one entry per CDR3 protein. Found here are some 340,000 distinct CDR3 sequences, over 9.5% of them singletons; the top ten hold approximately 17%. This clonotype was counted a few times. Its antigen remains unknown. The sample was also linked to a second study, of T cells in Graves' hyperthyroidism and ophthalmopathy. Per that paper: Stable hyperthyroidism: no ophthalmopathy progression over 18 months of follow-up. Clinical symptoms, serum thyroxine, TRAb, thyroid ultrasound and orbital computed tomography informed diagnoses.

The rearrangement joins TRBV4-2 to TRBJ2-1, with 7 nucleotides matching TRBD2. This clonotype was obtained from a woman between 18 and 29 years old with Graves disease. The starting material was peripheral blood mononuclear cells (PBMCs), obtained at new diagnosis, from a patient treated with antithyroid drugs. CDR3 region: CASSQGSGGRYNNEQFF. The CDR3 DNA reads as TGTGCCAGCAGCCAAGGTTCTGGCGGGAGATACAACAATGAGCAGTTCTTC.